The entry below gives a single TCR beta chain sequence along with its context. The source of the sample is a study of blood T cell repertoires in COVID-19. Data came from immunoSEQ multiplex PCR; TCRdb stores just in-frame clones and leaves some out. The sample shows roughly 250,000 clones, 70% to 90% of them seen only once. Material: peripheral blood. The sequence derives from a man in his forties with acute or convalescent COVID-19.

The CDR3 DNA reads TGTGCCAGCAGCCAAGAACAGGCGGTTGGAGCTTTCTTT. Amino acid sequence: CASSQEQAVGAFF. The chain couples TRBV3-1 (or the pseudogene TRBV3-2) to TRBJ1-1; possibly TRBD1 for D (5 bases). CDR3 length equals 13 residues. Germline CDR1 and CDR2: LGHDT and YNNKEL (reference sequence). Trimming stripped 0 bases from V and 10 bases from J, with 12 bases between.